This T cell receptor (beta chain) originates from a study of blood T cell repertoires in COVID-19. Whole-study context: Spain, Italy and the United States supplied samples that represented acute and convalescent COVID-19. From T cells, B-cell-depleted T cells, or PBMCs came the material, which was cDNA or gDNA.

In the source study's methods: Nucleated cell number was recorded as an estimate derived from reference gene primer amplification. Clones were sequenced by immunoSEQ multiplex PCR, and TCRdb holds only the in-frame ones, with some missing. Clonal size and the V and J genes are those of that table, whereas D and trimming came from the DNA. The sample carries a few hundred thousand clones, about nine tenths recorded once. Trimming at V came to 4 bases and at J to 1 base, leaving 7 bases not matched to a gene. Germline-derived CDR1 and CDR2 are SGHKS and YYEKEE (reference sequence). This CDR3 has 15 residues. The sample holds one count of this clone.

The origin of this receptor is a woman aged 30 to 39 with active or convalescent COVID-19. The gene calls are TRBV5-5 and TRBJ1-1; 7 bases agree with TRBD1. Sample: peripheral blood. The CDR3 bases are TGTGCCAGCAGCCGCGCCGGGACAGCGAACACTGAAGCTTTCTTT. The encoded protein is CASSRAGTANTEAFF.